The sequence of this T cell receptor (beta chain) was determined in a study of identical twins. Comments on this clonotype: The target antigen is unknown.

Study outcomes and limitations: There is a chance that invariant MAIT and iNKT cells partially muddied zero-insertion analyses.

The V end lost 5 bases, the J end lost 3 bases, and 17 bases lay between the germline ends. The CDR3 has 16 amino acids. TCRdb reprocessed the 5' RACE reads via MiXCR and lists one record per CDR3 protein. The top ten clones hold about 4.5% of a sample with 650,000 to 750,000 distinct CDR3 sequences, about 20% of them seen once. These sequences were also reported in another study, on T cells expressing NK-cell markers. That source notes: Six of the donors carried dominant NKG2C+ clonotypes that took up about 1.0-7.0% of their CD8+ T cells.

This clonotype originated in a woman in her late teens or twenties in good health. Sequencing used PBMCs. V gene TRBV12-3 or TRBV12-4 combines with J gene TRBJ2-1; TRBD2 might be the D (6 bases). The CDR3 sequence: CASSPLRGGNYNEQFF. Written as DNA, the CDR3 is TGTGCCAGCAGTCCGCTGAGGGGAGGTAACTACAATGAGCAGTTCTTC.